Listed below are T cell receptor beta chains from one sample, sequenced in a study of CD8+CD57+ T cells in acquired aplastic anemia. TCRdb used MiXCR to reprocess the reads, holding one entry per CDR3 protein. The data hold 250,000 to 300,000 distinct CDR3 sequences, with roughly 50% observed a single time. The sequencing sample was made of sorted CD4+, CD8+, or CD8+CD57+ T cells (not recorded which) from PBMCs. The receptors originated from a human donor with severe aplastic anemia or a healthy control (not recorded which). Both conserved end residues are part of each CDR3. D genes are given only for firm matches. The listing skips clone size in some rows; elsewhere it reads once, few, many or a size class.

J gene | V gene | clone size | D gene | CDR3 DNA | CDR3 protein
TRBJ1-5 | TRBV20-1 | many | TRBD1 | TGCAGTGGAGGACAGGGTGGGAATCAGCCCCAGCATTTT | CSGGQGGNQPQHF
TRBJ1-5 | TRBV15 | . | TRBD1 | TGTGCCAGCAGTGGCGCCGACAGGGGATGGAATCAGCCCCAGCATTTT | CASSGADRGWNQPQHF
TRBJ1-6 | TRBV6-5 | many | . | TGTGCCAGCAGTGGGGCGATAGGTAATTCACCCCTCCACTTT | CASSGAIGNSPLHF
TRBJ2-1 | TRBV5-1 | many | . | TGCGCCAGCAGCCCCCGGACCGGGACCACCTGGAACAATGAGCAGTTCTTC | CASSPRTGTTWNNEQFF
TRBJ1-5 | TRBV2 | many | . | TGTGCCAGCCGTCGAGATAGCAATCAGCCCCAGCATTTT | CASRRDSNQPQHF
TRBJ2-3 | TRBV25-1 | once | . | . | CICSASVTSGGTDTQYF
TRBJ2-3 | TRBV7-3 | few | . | TGTGCCAGCAGCTTAGGTTACACAGATACGCAGTATTTT | CASSLGYTDTQYF
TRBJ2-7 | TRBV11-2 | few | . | TGTGCCGGCAGCTTAAATTTGGAGGGCCCTAGCTCCTACGAGCAGTACTTC | CAGSLNLEGPSSYEQYF
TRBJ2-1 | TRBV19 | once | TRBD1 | TGTGCCAGTAGTCCCCCGGGCGGGACAGGGACTGAGCAGTTCTTC | CASSPPGGTGTEQFF
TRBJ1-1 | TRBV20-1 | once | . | TGCAGTGCTAGACCCGGGACCCACTCGAGTGCTTTCTTT | CSARPGTHSSAFF
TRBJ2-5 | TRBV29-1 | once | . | TGCAGCGTTGATGTTAGCGGAAAGACCCAGTACTTC | CSVDVSGKTQYF
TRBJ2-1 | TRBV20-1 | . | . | TGCAGTGCCAGCAGCAGAACAGACAATGAGCAGTTCTTC | CSASSRTDNEQFF
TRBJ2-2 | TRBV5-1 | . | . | TGCGCCAGCAGCGAGACTTGGGAGCTGTTTTTT | CASSETWELFF
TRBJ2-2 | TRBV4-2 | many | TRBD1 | TGTGCCAGCAGCCAAGCCGGGACAGGGGTGGTCGCCGGGGAGCTGTTTTTT | CASSQAGTGVVAGELFF
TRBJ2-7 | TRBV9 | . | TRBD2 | TGTGCCAGCAGCGGCCGAGGAGGCACAAGCGGGGAGGAGCAGTACTTC | CASSGRGGTSGEEQYF
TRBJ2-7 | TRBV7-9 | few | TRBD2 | TGTGCCAGCAGCCCGGGGGGGACCTACGAGCAGTACTTC | CASSPGGTYEQYF
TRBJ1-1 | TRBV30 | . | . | TGTGCCTGGAGTGTATTTCGGAATGCGGCTGAAGCTTTCTTT | CAWSVFRNAAEAFF
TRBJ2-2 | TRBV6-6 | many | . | TGTGCCAGCAGTATAAGGGAGGCGAACACCGGGGAGCTGTTTTTT | CASSIREANTGELFF
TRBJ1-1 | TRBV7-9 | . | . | TGTGCCAGCAGCTTAGGGGCGGGGGGCACTGAAGCTTTCTTT | CASSLGAGGTEAFF
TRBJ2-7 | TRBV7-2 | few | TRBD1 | TGTGCCAGCAGGCAGGACAGGAACTCGTACGAGCAGTACTTC | CASRQDRNSYEQYF
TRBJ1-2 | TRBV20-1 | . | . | TGCAGTGCTAGAGATCTTTGGGGTTATGGCTACACCTTC | CSARDLWGYGYTF
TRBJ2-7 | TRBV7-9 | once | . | TGTGCCAGCAGCAGTACCCGGATTCTCTACGAGCAGTGCTTC | CASSSTRILYEQCF
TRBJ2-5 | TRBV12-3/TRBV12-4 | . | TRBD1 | TGTGCCAGCAGTTTATCCGACAGGGGGGAGACCCAGTACTTC | CASSLSDRGETQYF
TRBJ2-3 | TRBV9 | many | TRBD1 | TGTGCCAGCAGCTTCTTAACAGGGGGCCGGTTGTCCGCGGATACGCAGTATTTT | CASSFLTGGRLSADTQYF
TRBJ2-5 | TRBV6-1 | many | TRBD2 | TGTGCCAGCAGTGGGCTAGCGGGGGGCTTGTACCAAGAGACCCAGTACTTC | CASSGLAGGLYQETQYF
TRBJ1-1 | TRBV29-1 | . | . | TGCAGCGCCGGACAGACAGGGAACACTGAAGCTTTCTTT | CSAGQTGNTEAFF
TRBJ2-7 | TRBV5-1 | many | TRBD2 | TGCGCCAGCAGCTCGACTAGCGGGGGGGCTTCCGAGCAGTACTTC | CASSSTSGGASEQYF
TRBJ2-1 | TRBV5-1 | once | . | TGCGCCAGCAGCTTGGTGGTGGGAGCGGGCAATGAGCAGTTCTTC | CASSLVVGAGNEQFF
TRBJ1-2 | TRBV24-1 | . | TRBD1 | TGTGCCACCAGTGACCGGGACAGCGAAAACTATGGCTACACCTTC | CATSDRDSENYGYTF
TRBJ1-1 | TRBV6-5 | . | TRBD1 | TGTGCCAGCAGTTGGAGACAGGGACATCCTGAAGCTTTCTTT | CASSWRQGHPEAFF
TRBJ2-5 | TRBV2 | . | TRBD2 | TGTGCCAGCAGTGAAGACCGGACTAGCTTC | CASSEDRTSF
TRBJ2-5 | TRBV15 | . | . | TGTGCCACCAGCAGAGGGCGGCAGGGCTTGGAGACCCAGTACTTC | CATSRGRQGLETQYF
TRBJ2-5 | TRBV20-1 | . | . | TGCAGTGCTAAGACCGGTGAAGAGACCCAGTACTTC | CSAKTGEETQYF
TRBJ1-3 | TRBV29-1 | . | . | TGCAGCGTTGAAGACGTAGGGTCTGGAAACACCATATATTTT | CSVEDVGSGNTIYF
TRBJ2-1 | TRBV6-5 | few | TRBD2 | TGTGCCAGCAGGGACGAGCGGGAGGCGTACAATGAGCAGTTCTTC | CASRDEREAYNEQFF
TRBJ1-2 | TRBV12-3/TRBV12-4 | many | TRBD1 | TGTGCCAGCAGCCAAGGACAGGACTATGGCTACACCTTC | CASSQGQDYGYTF
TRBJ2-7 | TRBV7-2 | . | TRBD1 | TGTGCCAGCAGCACGCATAGACAGGGGAGCTCCTACGAGCAGTACTTC | CASSTHRQGSSYEQYF
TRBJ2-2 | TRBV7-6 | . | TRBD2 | TGTGCCAGCAGCTCCCCACGCGGGAGGGCCGGGGAGCTGTTTTTT | CASSSPRGRAGELFF
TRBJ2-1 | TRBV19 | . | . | TGTGCCAGTAGTATCGGCAGGGCTAGTAGCTCCTACAATGAGCAGTTCTTC | CASSIGRASSSYNEQFF
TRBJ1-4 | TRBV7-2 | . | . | TGTGCCAGCAGCTACGGCATGAGCGCATGGGGTGAAAAACTGTTTTTT | CASSYGMSAWGEKLFF
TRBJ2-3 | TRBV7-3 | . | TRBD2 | TGTGCCAGCAGCTTAAAGGGGGCTGGACTAGCGGGGGGAGGTGCGGATACGCAGTATTTT | CASSLKGAGLAGGGADTQYF
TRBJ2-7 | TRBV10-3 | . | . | TGTGCCATCAGTGGGACCCGTCAAACTAGCTCCTACGAGCAGTACTTC | CAISGTRQTSSYEQYF